This is a list of T cell receptor beta chains from one sample in a study of cytomegalovirus exposure and HLA in healthy donors. Assay: immunoSEQ multiplex PCR; the TCRdb copy retains only in-frame clones and omits some. The sample shows 150,000 to 200,000 clones, approximately 82% of them seen only once. The material sequenced was PBMCs. The receptors stem from a woman between 18 and 29 years old in good health and CMV-seronegative. Each CDR3 is given with its conserved first and last residue. Only some rows state a clone size, as once, few, many or a class for expanded clones.

V gene	clone size	CDR3 protein
TRBV29-1	few	CSVAQGSNSPLHF
TRBV5-5	few	CASSSLRDGLRGQYF
TRBV4-1	few	CASGRVGTEAFF
TRBV4-2	-	CATRGQGFTEAFF
TRBV5-1	-	CASSSNTDTQYF
TRBV27	once	CASSFGGGGQPQHF
TRBV4-3	-	CASSQDWAEIVDSPLHF
TRBV5-1	-	CASSSMDRNTGELFF
TRBV21-1	-	CASSKGPSGLGWGTGELFF
TRBV27	-	CASSSDWYNEQFF
TRBV30	-	CAWSVMPKGARGNTIYF
TRBV13	-	CASSPNPGQGDEQYF
TRBV11-2	-	CASSPLGGKAYEQYF
TRBV14	-	CASSQDSVGELFF
TRBV5-1	few	CASSFLAGGVGNEQFF
TRBV7-2	-	CASSPENSNQPQHF
TRBV5-4	-	CASRPTVMNTEAFF
TRBV11-2	-	CASRDIWGGTDTQYF
TRBV6-5	few	CASSQTGGDYEQYF
TRBV28	-	CASSFPGSGNTIYF
TRBV7-2	once	CASSPRERTDTQYF
TRBV30	-	CAWSGGGRGAFF